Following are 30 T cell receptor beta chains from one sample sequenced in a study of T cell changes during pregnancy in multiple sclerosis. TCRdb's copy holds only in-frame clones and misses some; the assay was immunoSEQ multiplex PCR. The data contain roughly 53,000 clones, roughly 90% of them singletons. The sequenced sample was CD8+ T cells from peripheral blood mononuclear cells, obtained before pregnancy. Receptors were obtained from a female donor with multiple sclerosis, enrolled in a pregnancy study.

The CDR3 protein is CASSPPGQGLTEAFF. The CDR3 DNA sequence: TGCGCCAGCAGCCCACCGGGACAGGGGTTAACTGAAGCTTTCTTT. V usage is TRBV4-3 and J usage is TRBJ1-1; TRBD1 agrees at 10 bases. This CDR3 spans 15 amino acids. Germline CDR1 and CDR2: LGHNA and YSLEER. The junction had 7 bases not matched to a gene; V was cut back by 4 bases and J by 5 bases.

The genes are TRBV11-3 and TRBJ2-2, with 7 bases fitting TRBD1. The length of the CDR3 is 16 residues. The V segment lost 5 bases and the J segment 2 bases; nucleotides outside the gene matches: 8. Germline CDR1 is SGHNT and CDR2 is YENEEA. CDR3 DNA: TGTGCCAGCAGCCCCCGACAGGGCGCAAACACCGGGGAGCTGTTTTTT. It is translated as CASSPRQGANTGELFF.

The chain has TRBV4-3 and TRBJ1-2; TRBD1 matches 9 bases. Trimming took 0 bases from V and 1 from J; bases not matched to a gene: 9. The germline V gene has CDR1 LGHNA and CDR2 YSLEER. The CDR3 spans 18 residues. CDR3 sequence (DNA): TGCGCCAGCAGCCAAGACTCCTCCGGGACAGGGCATAACTATGGCTACACCTTC. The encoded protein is CASSQDSSGTGHNYGYTF.

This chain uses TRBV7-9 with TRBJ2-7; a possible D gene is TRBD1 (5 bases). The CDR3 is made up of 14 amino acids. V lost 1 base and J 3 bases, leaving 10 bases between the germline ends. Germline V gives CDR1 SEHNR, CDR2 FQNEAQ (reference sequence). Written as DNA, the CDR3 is TGTGCCAGCAGCTTAGACAGGTCGGTCTACGAGCAGTACTTC. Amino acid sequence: CASSLDRSVYEQYF.

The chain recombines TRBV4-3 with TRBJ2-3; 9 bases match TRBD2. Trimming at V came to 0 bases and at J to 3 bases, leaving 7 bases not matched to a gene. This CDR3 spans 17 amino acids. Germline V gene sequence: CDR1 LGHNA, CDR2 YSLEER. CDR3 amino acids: CASSQEGAGGLTDTQYF. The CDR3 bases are TGCGCCAGCAGCCAAGAGGGGGCGGGGGGGCTTACAGATACGCAGTATTTT.

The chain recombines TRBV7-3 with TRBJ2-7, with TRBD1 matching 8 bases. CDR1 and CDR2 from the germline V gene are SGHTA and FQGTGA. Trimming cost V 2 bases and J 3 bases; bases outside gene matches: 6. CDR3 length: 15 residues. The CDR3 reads CASSLLPGGVYEQYF. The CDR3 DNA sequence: TGTGCCAGCAGCTTACTGCCAGGGGGCGTCTACGAGCAGTACTTC.

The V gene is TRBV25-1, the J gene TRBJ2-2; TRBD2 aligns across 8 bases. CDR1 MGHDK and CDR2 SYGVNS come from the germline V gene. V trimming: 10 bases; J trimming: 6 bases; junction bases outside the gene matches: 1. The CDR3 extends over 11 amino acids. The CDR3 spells CATGGAGELFF. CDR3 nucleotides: TGTGCCACCGGGGGGGCCGGGGAGCTGTTTTTT. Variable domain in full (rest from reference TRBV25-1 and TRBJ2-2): EADIYQTPRYLVIGTGKKITLECSQTMGHDKMYWYQQDPGMELHLIHYSYGVNSTEKGDLSSESTVSRIRTEHFPLTLESARPSHTSQYLCATGGAGELFFGEGSRLTVL.

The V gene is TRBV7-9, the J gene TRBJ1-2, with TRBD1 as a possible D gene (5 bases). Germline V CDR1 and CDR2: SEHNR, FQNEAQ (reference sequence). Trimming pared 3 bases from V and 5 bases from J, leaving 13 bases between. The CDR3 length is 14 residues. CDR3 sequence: CASSLDRDSYGYTF. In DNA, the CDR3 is TGTGCCAGCAGCTTGGATAGAGACAGTTATGGCTACACCTTC.

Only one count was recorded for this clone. In DNA, the CDR3 is TGTGCCCATCAGGGGCAGGGGCGTACCGGGGAGCTGTTTTTT. This gives the protein CAHQGQGRTGELFF. The chain uses TRBV9 and TRBJ2-2; D is perhaps TRBD1 (6 bases). Looked up from germline, CDR1 is SGDLS and CDR2 is YYNGEE. Trimming left V 10 bases short and J 5 bases short, with 18 bases between. This CDR3 has 14 amino acids.

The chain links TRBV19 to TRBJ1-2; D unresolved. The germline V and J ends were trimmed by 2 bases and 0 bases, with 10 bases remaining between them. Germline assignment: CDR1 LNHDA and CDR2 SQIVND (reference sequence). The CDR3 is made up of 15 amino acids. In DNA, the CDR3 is TGTGCCAGTAGTATATATGAGGGAGCTAACTATGGCTACACCTTC. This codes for CASSIYEGANYGYTF.

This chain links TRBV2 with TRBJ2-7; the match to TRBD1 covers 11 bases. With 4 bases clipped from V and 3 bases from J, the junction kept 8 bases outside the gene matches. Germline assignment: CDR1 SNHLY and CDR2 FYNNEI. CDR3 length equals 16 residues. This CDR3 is CASSGTGGVQGYEQYF. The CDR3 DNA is TGTGCCAGCAGTGGGACAGGGGGCGTGCAGGGCTACGAGCAGTACTTC.

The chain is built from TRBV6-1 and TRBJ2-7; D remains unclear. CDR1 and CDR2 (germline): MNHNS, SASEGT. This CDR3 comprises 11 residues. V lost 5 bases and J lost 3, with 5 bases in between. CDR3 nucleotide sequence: TGTGCCAGCAGTTTTAGCTACGAGCAGTACTTC. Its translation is CASSFSYEQYF.

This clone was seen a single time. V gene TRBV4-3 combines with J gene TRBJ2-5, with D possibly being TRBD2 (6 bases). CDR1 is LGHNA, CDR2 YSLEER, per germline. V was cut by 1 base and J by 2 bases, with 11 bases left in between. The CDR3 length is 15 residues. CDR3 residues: CASSQVRAGQETQYF. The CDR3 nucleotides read TGCGCCAGCAGCCAAGTCCGGGCGGGGCAAGAGACCCAGTACTTC.

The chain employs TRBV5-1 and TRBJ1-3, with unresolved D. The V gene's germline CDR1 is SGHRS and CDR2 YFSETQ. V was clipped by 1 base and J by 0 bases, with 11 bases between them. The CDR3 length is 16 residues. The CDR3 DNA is TGCGCCAGCAGCTTGTACAGCCAAGGCTCTGGAAACACCATATATTTT. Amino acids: CASSLYSQGSGNTIYF.

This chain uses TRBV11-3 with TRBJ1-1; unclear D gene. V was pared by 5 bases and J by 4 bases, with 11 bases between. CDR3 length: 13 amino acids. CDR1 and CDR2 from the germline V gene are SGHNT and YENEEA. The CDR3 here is CASSVSGGTEAFF. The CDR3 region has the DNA TGTGCCAGCAGCGTAAGCGGCGGCACTGAAGCTTTCTTT.

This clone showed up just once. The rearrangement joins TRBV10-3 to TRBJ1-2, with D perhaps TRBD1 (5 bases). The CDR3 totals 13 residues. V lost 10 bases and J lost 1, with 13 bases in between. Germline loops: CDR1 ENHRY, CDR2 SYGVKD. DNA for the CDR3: TGTGCCAGCATCCAGGGATTTAACTATGGCTACACCTTC. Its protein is CASIQGFNYGYTF.

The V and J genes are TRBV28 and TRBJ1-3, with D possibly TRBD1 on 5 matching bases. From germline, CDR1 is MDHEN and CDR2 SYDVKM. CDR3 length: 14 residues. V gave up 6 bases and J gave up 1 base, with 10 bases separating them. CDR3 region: CASSGGGSGNTIYF. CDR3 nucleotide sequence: TGTGCCAGCAGCGGGGGAGGATCTGGAAACACCATATATTTT.

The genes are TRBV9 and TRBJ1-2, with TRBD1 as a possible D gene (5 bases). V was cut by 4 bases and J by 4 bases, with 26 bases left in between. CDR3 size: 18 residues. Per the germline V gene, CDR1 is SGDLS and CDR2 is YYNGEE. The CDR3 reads CASSRLEYGWGTFYGYTF. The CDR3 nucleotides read TGTGCCAGCAGCCGACTTGAGTACGGCTGGGGGACTTTCTATGGCTACACCTTC.

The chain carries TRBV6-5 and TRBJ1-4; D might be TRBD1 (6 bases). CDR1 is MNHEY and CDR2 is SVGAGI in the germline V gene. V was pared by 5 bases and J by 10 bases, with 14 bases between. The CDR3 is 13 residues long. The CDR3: CASSPDSGGKLFF. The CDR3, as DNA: TGTGCCAGCAGTCCGGACAGCGGGGGAAAACTGTTTTTT.

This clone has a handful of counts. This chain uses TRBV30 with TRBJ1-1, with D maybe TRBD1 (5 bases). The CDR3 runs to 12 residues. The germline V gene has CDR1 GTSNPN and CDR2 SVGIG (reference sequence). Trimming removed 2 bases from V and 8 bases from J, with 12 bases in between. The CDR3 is CAWSRRQQEAFF. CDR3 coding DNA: TGTGCCTGGAGTAGAAGACAGCAGGAAGCTTTCTTT.

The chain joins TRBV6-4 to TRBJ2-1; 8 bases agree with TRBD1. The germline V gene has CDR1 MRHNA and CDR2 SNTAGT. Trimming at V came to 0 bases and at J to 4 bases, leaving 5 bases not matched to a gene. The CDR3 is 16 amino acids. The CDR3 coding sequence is TGTGCCAGCAGTGACTCGCCGACAGGGGCTTACAATGAGCAGTTCTTC. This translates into CASSDSPTGAYNEQFF.

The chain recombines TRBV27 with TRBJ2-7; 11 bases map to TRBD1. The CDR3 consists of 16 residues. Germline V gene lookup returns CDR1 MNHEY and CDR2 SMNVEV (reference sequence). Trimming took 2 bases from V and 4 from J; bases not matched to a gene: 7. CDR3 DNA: TGTGCCAGCAGTTTAGAGGGGACAGGGGGAATTTACGAGCAGTACTTC. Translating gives CASSLEGTGGIYEQYF.

The DNA for the CDR3 is TGTGCCAGCAGCCCTCTGGGGGGGACACCCGAACGGGCTTTCTTT. Translation gives CASSPLGGTPERAFF. The chain combines TRBV9 with TRBJ1-1, with D possibly TRBD1 on 6 matching bases. Germline-derived CDR1 and CDR2 are SGDLS and YYNGEE. Between the trimmed V and J ends, which lost 4 bases and 11 bases, there was a span of 24 bases. The CDR3 is made up of 15 amino acids.

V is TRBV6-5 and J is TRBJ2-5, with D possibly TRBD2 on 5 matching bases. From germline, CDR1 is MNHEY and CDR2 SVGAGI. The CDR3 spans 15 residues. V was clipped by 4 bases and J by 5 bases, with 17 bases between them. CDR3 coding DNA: TGTGCCAGCAGTTCCGGGTGGACGGGATCGGAGACCCAGTACTTC. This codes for CASSSGWTGSETQYF.

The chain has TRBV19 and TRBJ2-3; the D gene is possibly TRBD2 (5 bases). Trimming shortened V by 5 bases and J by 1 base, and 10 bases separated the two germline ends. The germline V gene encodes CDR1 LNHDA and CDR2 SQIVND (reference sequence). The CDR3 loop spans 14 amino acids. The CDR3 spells CASSPLAGTDTQYF. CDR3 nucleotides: TGTGCCAGTAGTCCTCTAGCTGGCACAGATACGCAGTATTTT. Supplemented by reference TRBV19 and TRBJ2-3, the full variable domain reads DGGITQSPKYLFRKEGQNVTLSCEQNLNHDAMYWYRQDPGQGLRLIYYSQIVNDFQKGDIAEGYSVSREKKESFPLTVTSAQKNPTAFYLCASSPLAGTDTQYFGPGTRLTVL.

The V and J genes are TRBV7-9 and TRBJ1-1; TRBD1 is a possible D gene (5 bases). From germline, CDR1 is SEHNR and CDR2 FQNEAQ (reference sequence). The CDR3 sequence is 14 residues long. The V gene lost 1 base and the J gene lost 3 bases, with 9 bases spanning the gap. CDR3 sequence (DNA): TGTGCCAGCAGCTTAGTTGGGGGGGACACTGAAGCTTTCTTT. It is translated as CASSLVGGDTEAFF.

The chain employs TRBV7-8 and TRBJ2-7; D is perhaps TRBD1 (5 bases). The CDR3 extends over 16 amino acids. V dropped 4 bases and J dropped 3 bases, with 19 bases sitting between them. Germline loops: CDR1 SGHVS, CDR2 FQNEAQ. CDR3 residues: CASSSLGRVDSYEQYF. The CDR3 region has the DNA TGTGCCAGCAGCTCCCTGGGCAGGGTCGATAGCTACGAGCAGTACTTC.

The CDR3 sequence: CASTTGLSPLHF. The CDR3 bases are TGTGCCAGTACCACAGGGCTTTCACCCCTCCACTTT. This chain joins TRBV6-6 and TRBJ1-6; D might be TRBD1 (6 bases). Per germline, CDR1 MNHNY and CDR2 SVGAGI (reference sequence). There are 12 residues in the CDR3. Trimming took off 9 bases at V and 9 bases at J, with 12 bases between the two ends.

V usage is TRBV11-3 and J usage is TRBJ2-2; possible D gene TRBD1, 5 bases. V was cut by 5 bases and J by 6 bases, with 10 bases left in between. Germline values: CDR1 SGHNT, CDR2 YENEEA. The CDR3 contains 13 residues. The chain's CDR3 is CASSLDNPGELFF. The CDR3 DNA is TGTGCCAGCAGCCTGGACAACCCCGGGGAGCTGTTTTTT.

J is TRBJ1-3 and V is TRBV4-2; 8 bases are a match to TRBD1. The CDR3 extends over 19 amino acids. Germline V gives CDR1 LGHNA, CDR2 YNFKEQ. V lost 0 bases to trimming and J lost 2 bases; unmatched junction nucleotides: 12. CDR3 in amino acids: CASSQDVSETGATGNTIYF. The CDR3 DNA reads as TGTGCCAGCAGCCAAGATGTTTCAGAGACAGGGGCGACTGGAAACACCATATATTTT.